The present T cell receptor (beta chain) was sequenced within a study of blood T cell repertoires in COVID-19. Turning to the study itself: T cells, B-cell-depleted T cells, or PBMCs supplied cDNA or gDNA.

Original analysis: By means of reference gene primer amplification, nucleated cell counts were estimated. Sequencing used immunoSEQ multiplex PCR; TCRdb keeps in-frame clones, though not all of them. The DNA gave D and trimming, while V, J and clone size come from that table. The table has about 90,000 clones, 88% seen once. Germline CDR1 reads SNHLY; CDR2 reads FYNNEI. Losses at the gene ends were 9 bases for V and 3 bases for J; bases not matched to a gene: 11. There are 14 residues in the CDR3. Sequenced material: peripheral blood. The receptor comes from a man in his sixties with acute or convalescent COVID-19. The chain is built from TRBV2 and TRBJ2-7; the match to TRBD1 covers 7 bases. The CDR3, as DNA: TGTGCCAGTCTTAACCGGGACAGAAACTACGAGCAGTACTTC. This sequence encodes CASLNRDRNYEQYF.